What follows is one TCR beta chain and its context. Its antigen remains unidentified. There are no base qualities to consult, and no much larger clone falls within one base. This entry comes from a study of cytotoxic CD8 clonotypes in ibrutinib-treated CLL (dated by TCRdb to the early 2020s). Describing the broader study: The cohort included more than 14 treatment-naive and about a dozen relapsed/refractory patients; approximately 17 were IGHV unmutated. Responses were partial in approximately 24 patients and complete in 2; after median about 5.5 years follow-up, about 14 stayed in remission and 12 progressed. Response samples were obtained after a median of roughly eleven months of treatment, with a range of about 6 to 36 months. Samples averaged approximately 260,000 productive templates and tens of thousands of productive rearrangements. Of the 86 people in the trial, around 26 had longitudinal samples available. Cryopreserved peripheral blood mononuclear cells were obtained before treatment, at response, and at either sustained remission or disease progression. Patients were still on ibrutinib when every remission and progressive disease sample was collected.

What the research found in general, with its limitations: At baseline, clonality was higher than in age-matched healthy donors and showed a strong correlation with circulating CD8+ T-cell counts. Sampling times were not matched between sustained-remission and progressing patients, and lymph node repertoires were not studied. Public clonotypes were rare and either shrank or stayed stable during treatment, and the rise in clonality at ibrutinib response reflected expansion of private clonotypes. Clonality rose at ibrutinib response, remained stable during sustained remission, and dropped back toward baseline at progression.

The label giving this sample's time point can be read as: around 25 months on ibrutinib. For TCR beta library preparation, about 2.2 micrograms of genomic DNA were extracted from the cryopreserved PBMCs. High-throughput TCR beta sequencing was performed on longitudinal blood samples from CLL patients receiving ibrutinib monotherapy. The patients took part in an open-label, single-center phase 2 trial of ibrutinib monotherapy. The goal of deep resolution MiSeq sequencing was a depth between 1 in 1 million and 1 in 200,000 T cells, and coverage averaged 10x per clonotype. TCR beta libraries were generated with the immunoSEQ hsTCRB Kit. From the authors' description of their analysis: The data were analyzed with ImmunoSEQ Analyzer and ImmunoSEQ Data Assistant, and V, D and J gene assignments followed IMGT definitions. Clonality, which ranges from 0 to 1, was calculated by subtracting the normalized Shannon entropy of productive rearrangement frequencies from one. Public clonotype analysis was restricted to overrepresented clonotypes comprising at least 0.05% of each patient's repertoire. Repertoires from approximately 13 age-matched healthy donors in immuneACCESS were used as clonality controls. TCRdb took this table from immuneACCESS and kept in-frame rearrangements with V and J called. Such tables lack part of the clones; where checked against another copy, unresolved V genes explain under half of the gap, and the rest is unexplained. V and J calls and clone size are as listed in that table; D and trimming were resolved from the DNA. The sample table holds under 150,000 clones, of which 84% were seen once. 3.3% of the sample goes to the ten largest clones.

The junction carries 13 bases between V and J, which are trimmed by 3 bases and 4 bases respectively. CDR1 and CDR2 (MNHEY, SVGAGI) derive from the germline V gene. The CDR3 contains 16 residues, cysteine and phenylalanine counted. Just the 48-base CDR3 DNA is kept, in frame starting at base 1. Recombination linked TRBV6-5 to TRBJ2-6, with TRBD2 perhaps the D gene, on 5 matching bases. The receptor's source is a human donor with chronic lymphocytic leukemia. This material consisted of PBMCs, taken after 24 months of ibrutinib treatment. The base sequence is TGTGCCAGCAGTTATTCGGGAATTACCGGGGCCAACGTCCTGACTTTC. The translation is CASSYSGITGANVLTF.